This T cell receptor beta chain is from a study of OX40 agonist ivuxolimab in advanced cancers. As for the study in general: Administration of intravenous ivuxolimab to patients occurred every 2 weeks at 0.01 to 10 mg/kg. Anti-PD-1, anti-PD-L1 or anti-CTLA-4 therapy given earlier was allowed, and around 40% had some.

Trimming left V 5 bases short and J 1 base short, with 13 bases between. CDR1 is SGHTA, CDR2 FQGTGA, per germline. This CDR3 spans 15 amino acids. Measured with immunoSEQ multiplex PCR; TCRdb has only the in-frame clones, and not every one. This sample has around 97,000 clones, with 86% found just once. General observations from the study: The average count of expanded clones was higher among CD8+ T cells than among CD4+.

In the case of this clone: Antigen unknown.

The source material was CD4+ or CD8+ T cells sorted from blood, sampled in a trial of the OX40 agonist ivuxolimab. V and J are TRBV7-3 and TRBJ2-3, with D perhaps TRBD1 (6 bases). The TCR originated in an adult with an advanced solid tumor such as melanoma, head and neck, liver or kidney cancer. The CDR3 is CASSPGAGGTDTQYF. The CDR3 DNA is TGTGCCAGCAGCCCAGGGGCGGGTGGCACAGATACGCAGTATTTT.